This T cell receptor beta chain came from a study of blood T cells in healthy people across ages. The authors ran a second PCR of roughly 7 to 11 cycles using a sample-barcoded 5' primer and a J-beta primer mix. TCRdb processed the 5' RACE reads anew with MiXCR; each CDR3 protein has one entry. The repertoire includes 850,000 to 1,000,000 distinct CDR3 sequences, approximately 49% of them detected once, and around 15% sits in the top ten. This sequence was found in a man younger than 40 in good health. The sequenced sample was blood.

CDR3 in DNA: TGTGCCAGCAGCTTCCAGGTGGACTTGAACACTGAAGCTTTCTTT. Its protein is CASSFQVDLNTEAFF. This chain joins TRBV7-2 and TRBJ1-1; D remains unclear. Germline V CDR1 and CDR2: SGHTA, FQGNSA. This CDR3 is built from 15 residues. V lost 3 bases and J 0 bases, leaving 11 bases between the germline ends.